This record covers a single T cell receptor (beta chain). Per the authors' pipeline: It was from reference gene primer amplification that nucleated cell counts were estimated. Measured with immunoSEQ multiplex PCR; TCRdb has only the in-frame clones, and not every one. V and J calls and clone size are given by that table; D and trimming were obtained from the DNA. Altogether hundreds of thousands of clones are present, 80% to 90% being singletons, with the ten largest covering roughly 8%. The data stem from a study of blood T cell repertoires in COVID-19. Study details: Samples came from the United States, Italy and Spain, spanning acute and convalescent COVID-19. Nucleic acid was either cDNA or gDNA, and it came from T cells, B-cell-depleted T cells, or PBMCs.

V was clipped by 3 bases and J by 0 bases; unmatched bases: 4. The CDR3 loop spans 15 amino acids. Germline lookup yields CDR1 ENHRY and CDR2 SYGVKD. The rearrangement links TRBV10-3 to TRBJ2-7, with 8 bases matching TRBD1. The origin of this receptor is a woman between 50 and 59 years old with acute or convalescent COVID-19. Sample: peripheral blood. Here the CDR3 reads CAISDNGQGSYEQYF. As DNA, the CDR3 is TGTGCCATCAGTGACAATGGACAGGGCTCCTACGAGCAGTACTTC.